This T cell receptor beta chain was observed in a study of human T cells and chemical hapten exposure. Across the study: Sensitization used 2% DPC on approximately 2 cm by approximately 2 cm upper inner arm skin. Upper back patch tests used 0.01% DPC, scored after 6 days.

Time point noted: patch test 1, 2 weeks after DPC sensitization. Treatment denoted: therapeutic diphenylcyclopropenone sensitization with weekly scalp DPC. Alopecia patients, 18 to 70 years old and DPC-suitable, served as donors. CDR3 length equals 13 residues. Germline loops: CDR1 MNHEY, CDR2 SVGEGT. V shed 6 bases and J 8 bases; nucleotides not matched to a gene: 8. TCRdb re-called the RACE reads with MiXCR, one entry per CDR3 protein. The repertoire has 180,000 or so distinct CDR3 sequences, roughly 14% of them found once; the top ten carry 1.5% to 2%. Study findings and constraints: As the donors had alopecia, their immune response may differ from healthy people's.

As concerns this clonotype: Its antigen is as yet unknown.

This chain uses TRBV6-2 or TRBV6-3 with TRBJ1-2, with TRBD1 identical over 8 bases. This clonotype was sampled from a woman in her thirties with alopecia areata. Some clones in this sample may be carry-over from other donors' samples. The material was whole blood, obtained in connection with sensitization to the hapten diphenylcyclopropenone (DPC). The CDR3 is CASSSGQGDGYTF. For the CDR3, the DNA is TGTGCCAGCAGCTCTGGACAGGGTGACGGCTACACCTTC.